Listed here are 29 T cell receptor beta chains from one sample, sequenced in a study of T cell changes during pregnancy in multiple sclerosis. Using immunoSEQ multiplex PCR, the repertoire was profiled, and TCRdb retains in-frame clones only, with some absent. The profile shows about 28,000 clones, around 88% of them singletons. The sample consisted of CD4+ T cells from peripheral blood mononuclear cells, taken in the first trimester of pregnancy. The receptor source for this set is a female donor in good health, enrolled as a control in a pregnancy study.

The chain employs TRBV7-9 and TRBJ2-5; 10 nucleotides agree with TRBD2. V dropped 4 bases and J dropped 9; count of bases not matched to a gene: 5. CDR3 length equals 13 residues. Germline V gene lookup returns CDR1 SEHNR and CDR2 FQNEAQ (reference sequence). CDR3 sequence reads: CASSSQAGGPQYF. CDR3 sequence (DNA): TGTGCCAGCAGCTCACAAGCGGGGGGGCCCCAGTACTTC. Full variable domain (missing parts from reference TRBV7-9 and TRBJ2-5): DTGVSQNPRHKITKRGQNVTFRCDPISEHNRLYWYRQTLGQGPEFLTYFQNEAQLEKSRLLSDRFSAERPKGSFSTLEIQRTEQGDSAMYLCASSSQAGGPQYFGPGTRLLVL.

The chain couples TRBV5-8 to TRBJ2-7; 10 nucleotides match TRBD1. There are 14 residues in the CDR3. Germline assignment: CDR1 SGHTS and CDR2 YDEGEE. V lost 0 bases to trimming and J lost 5 bases; unmatched junction nucleotides: 2. In DNA form, the CDR3 reads TGTGCCAGCAGCTTGGGAGGGACAGGGGACGAGCAGTACTTC. Translated: CASSLGGTGDEQYF.

The count of this clone is one. This rearrangement joins TRBV28 to TRBJ2-2; D is perhaps TRBD2 (5 bases). Germline assignment: CDR1 MDHEN and CDR2 SYDVKM. The V end lost 6 bases, the J end lost 6 bases, and 20 bases lay between the germline ends. The CDR3 contains 16 residues. The CDR3 region is CASSRPSATDSGELFF. Here the CDR3 DNA reads TGTGCCAGCAGCCGACCCTCAGCAACGGACTCCGGGGAGCTGTTTTTT.

This sequence joins TRBV7-9 and TRBJ1-3; maybe TRBD1 (5 bases). The germline V and J ends were trimmed by 5 bases and 5 bases, with 16 bases remaining between them. CDR1 SEHNR and CDR2 FQNEAQ come from the germline V gene (reference sequence). CDR3 length: 15 residues. CDR3 protein: CASSRDSGRRNTIYF. The CDR3 bases are TGTGCCAGCAGCCGGGACTCCGGGAGGCGAAACACCATATATTTT. The whole variable domain, remainder taken from reference TRBV7-9 and TRBJ1-3, is DTGVSQNPRHKITKRGQNVTFRCDPISEHNRLYWYRQTLGQGPEFLTYFQNEAQLEKSRLLSDRFSAERPKGSFSTLEIQRTEQGDSAMYLCASSRDSGRRNTIYFGEGSWLTVV.

The chain uses TRBV25-1 and TRBJ2-2; TRBD2 matches at 8 bases. The V gene's germline CDR1 is MGHDK and CDR2 SYGVNS. This CDR3 is 17 amino acids long. Trimming at V came to 2 bases and at J to 4 bases, leaving 9 bases not matched to a gene. Written as DNA, the CDR3 is TGTGCCAGCAGTGAAATGAAGCGGGGGAGTGTCACCGGGGAGCTGTTTTTT. It specifies CASSEMKRGSVTGELFF. The variable domain in full, completed from reference TRBV25-1 and TRBJ2-2, reads EADIYQTPRYLVIGTGKKITLECSQTMGHDKMYWYQQDPGMELHLIHYSYGVNSTEKGDLSSESTVSRIRTEHFPLTLESARPSHTSQYLCASSEMKRGSVTGELFFGEGSRLTVL.

The chain is built from TRBV5-3 and TRBJ1-1; 9 bases agree with TRBD1. TRBV5-3 carries the ORF label, with uncertain function. The CDR3 has 13 residues. Trimming took 4 bases from V and 6 from J; bases not matched to a gene: 4. In DNA, the CDR3 is TGTGCCAGAAGCGCGGACAGGGGATCTGAAGCTTTCTTT. As protein: CARSADRGSEAFF.

This rearrangement joins TRBV19 to TRBJ2-3, with 11 bases identical to TRBD2. CDR3 size: 14 residues. Per germline, CDR1 LNHDA and CDR2 SQIVND (reference sequence). V trimming: 7 bases; J trimming: 4 bases; junction bases outside the gene matches: 4. CDR3 loop: CASTSTSGADTQYF. The DNA of the CDR3 is TGTGCCAGTACATCGACTAGCGGGGCAGATACGCAGTATTTT.

The chain joins TRBV30 to TRBJ2-1, with D perhaps matching TRBD2 (6 bases). V was cut by 3 bases and J by 9 bases, with 12 bases left in between. This CDR3 region has 12 residues. Per germline, CDR1 GTSNPN and CDR2 SVGIG (reference sequence). The CDR3 nucleotides are TGTGCCTGGAGGGGGACTTTCGGTGAGCAGTTCTTC. This gives the protein CAWRGTFGEQFF. The full variable domain, rest sourced from reference TRBV30 and TRBJ2-1, is SQTIHQWPATLVQPVGSPLSLECTVEGTSNPNLYWYRQAAGRGLQLLFYSVGIGQISSEVPQNLSASRPQDRQFILSSKKLLLSDSGFYLCAWRGTFGEQFFGPGTRLTVL.

This sequence joins TRBV9 and TRBJ2-2; 7 bases align to TRBD1. Trimming at V came to 4 bases and at J to 6 bases, leaving 12 bases not matched to a gene. This CDR3 region has 16 residues. Germline CDR1 and CDR2: SGDLS and YYNGEE. The CDR3 loop is CASSLRTGENPGELFF. DNA of the CDR3: TGTGCCAGCAGCCTCCGGACAGGCGAAAACCCCGGGGAGCTGTTTTTT.

This chain links TRBV5-6 with TRBJ1-5, with 7 bases fitting TRBD1. This CDR3 contains 14 residues. CDR1 and CDR2 (germline): SGHDT, YYEEEE. V trimming: 2 bases; J trimming: 9 bases; junction bases outside the gene matches: 8. CDR3 amino acids: CASSLRQGASPQHF. Written as DNA, the CDR3 is TGTGCCAGCAGCTTACGACAGGGTGCATCGCCCCAGCATTTT.

This chain connects TRBV30 to TRBJ2-2, with TRBD2 matching over 10 bases. Germline lookup yields CDR1 GTSNPN and CDR2 SVGIG (reference sequence). The CDR3 has 15 residues. After removal of 3 bases from V and 2 bases from J, the junction contained 3 bases not matched to a gene. The CDR3 DNA sequence: TGTGCCTGGAGAGCGGGGGGGTATAACACCGGGGAGCTGTTTTTT. It translates to CAWRAGGYNTGELFF.

The V call is TRBV19, the J call TRBJ1-5; D remains unclear. The germline V gene has CDR1 LNHDA and CDR2 SQIVND (reference sequence). The V and J ends lost 1 base and 7 bases respectively, with 14 bases between them. The CDR3 extends over 15 amino acids. The CDR3 is CASSIGPFPNQPQHF. The CDR3 nucleotides read TGTGCCAGTAGTATAGGGCCCTTCCCCAACCAGCCCCAGCATTTT.

Of note for this clone: The CDR3 ends on some other residue instead of the conserved phenylalanine or tryptophan, so this is likely a read error. V usage is TRBV2 and J usage is TRBJ1-2; D is ambiguous. V shed 6 bases and J shed 3 bases, with 8 bases lying between them. The V gene's germline CDR1 is SNHLY and CDR2 FYNNEI. CDR3 length: 12 amino acids. Here the CDR3 DNA reads TGTGCCAGCAGGGACCCCGACTATGGCTACACCCTC. The encoded protein is CASRDPDYGYTL.

Notes on this clone: The same CDR3 is also encoded by other DNA sequences in this sample. The chain joins TRBV6-4 to TRBJ2-2; unclear D gene. V lost 3 bases and J lost 4, with 6 bases in between. The length of the CDR3 is 13 residues. The germline CDR1 and CDR2 sequences are MRHNA and SNTAGT. This CDR3 is CASSEVGTGELFF. The CDR3 region has the DNA TGTGCCAGCAGTGAGGTCGGCACCGGGGAGCTGTTTTTT.

The chain is built from TRBV7-3 and TRBJ2-2, with a tentative D call TRBD2 (7 bases). CDR3 length equals 15 residues. The germline V gene has CDR1 SGHTA and CDR2 FQGTGA. V lost 0 bases and J 6 bases, leaving 11 bases between the germline ends. The CDR3 bases are TGTGCCAGCAGCTTAACGGCGGGGGCACCCGGGGAGCTGTTTTTT. It translates to CASSLTAGAPGELFF. Together with reference TRBV7-3 and TRBJ2-2, the CDR3 gives the full variable domain: GAGVSQTPSNKVTEKGKYVELRCDPISGHTALYWYRQSLGQGPEFLIYFQGTGAADDSGLPNDRFFAVRPEGSVSTLKIQRTERGDSAVYLCASSLTAGAPGELFFGEGSRLTVL.

The chain employs TRBV18 and TRBJ1-2, with 8 bases fitting TRBD1. CDR3 length: 16 residues. Germline CDR1 and CDR2: KGHSH and LQKENI. The ends lost 3 bases at V and 3 bases at J; junction bases unmatched: 9. The CDR3 loop reads CASSPFQGANDYGYTF. For the CDR3, the DNA is TGTGCCAGCTCACCTTTTCAGGGGGCGAATGACTATGGCTACACCTTC.

The V call is TRBV5-4, the J call TRBJ1-1; D is unclear. The CDR3 extends over 12 amino acids. V was trimmed by 1 base and J by 6 bases, leaving 7 bases between them. Germline V gene lookup returns CDR1 SGHNT and CDR2 YYREEE (reference sequence). Here the CDR3 reads CASSLKGAEAFF. Here the CDR3 DNA reads TGTGCCAGCAGCTTGAAGGGAGCTGAAGCTTTCTTT.

V is TRBV10-3 and J is TRBJ1-1; a possible D gene is TRBD1 (5 bases). The germline V gene has CDR1 ENHRY and CDR2 SYGVKD. This CDR3 spans 15 amino acids. Between the trimmed V and J ends, which lost 3 bases and 4 bases, there was a span of 15 bases. The CDR3 DNA reads as TGTGCCATCAGTGACCTTGGGCAGGGTGGCACTGAAGCTTTCTTT. Protein: CAISDLGQGGTEAFF.

CDR3 coding DNA: TGTGCCAGCTTGGACAGGGGCACCGGGGAGCTGTTTTTT. It yields the protein CASLDRGTGELFF. The chain couples TRBV2 to TRBJ2-2; 9 nucleotides align to TRBD1. The length of the CDR3 is 13 residues. V lost 8 bases and J lost 4; bases outside the gene matches: 2. The V gene's germline CDR1 is SNHLY and CDR2 FYNNEI.

CDR3 nucleotides: TGCGCCAGCAGCCACTACTTCACCGGGACAGGGGGCCGGGGGGCTGGGGCCAACGTCCTGACTTTC. It translates to CASSHYFTGTGGRGAGANVLTF. The chain combines TRBV4-1 with TRBJ2-6; 12 bases fit TRBD1. There are 22 residues in the CDR3. Germline CDR1 and CDR2: MGHRA and YSYEKL. Unmatched junction bases numbered 17, after V lost 3 bases and J lost 2 bases.

This chain links TRBV29-1 with TRBJ1-1; D is possibly TRBD1 (6 bases). The CDR3 sequence is 14 residues long. With 4 bases removed from V and 3 bases from J, the gap between germline ends came to 15 bases. In germline, CDR1 is SQVTM, CDR2 ANQGSEA. CDR3 DNA sequence: TGCAGCGTTGCGGACGGGGGGCAATACACTGAAGCTTTCTTT. Translating gives CSVADGGQYTEAFF.

V gene TRBV5-1 combines with J gene TRBJ1-1; weak D call: TRBD1 (5 bases). Trimming cost V 0 bases and J 7 bases, with 7 bases left between them. This CDR3 contains 12 residues. From germline, CDR1 is SGHRS and CDR2 YFSETQ. The CDR3 coding sequence is TGCGCCAGCAGCTTGGACAGGTTTGAAGCTTTCTTT. Its protein product is CASSLDRFEAFF. Based on the CDR3 plus reference TRBV5-1 and TRBJ1-1, the full variable domain is KAGVTQTPRYLIKTRGQQVTLSCSPISGHRSVSWYQQTPGQGLQFLFEYFSETQRNKGNFPGRFSGRQFSNSRSEMNVSTLELGDSALYLCASSLDRFEAFFGQGTRLTVV.

The genes are TRBV30 and TRBJ1-4, with D possibly matching TRBD1 (5 bases). Trimming removed 2 bases from V and 2 bases from J, with 12 bases in between. Germline assignment: CDR1 GTSNPN and CDR2 SVGIG (reference sequence). CDR3 length: 15 residues. CDR3 loop: CAWSIGGVTNEKLFF. The DNA of the CDR3 is TGTGCCTGGAGTATAGGAGGGGTCACTAATGAAAAACTGTTTTTT.

V usage is TRBV11-3 and J usage is TRBJ2-1; D gene ambiguous. V shed 4 bases and J shed 0 bases, with 10 bases lying between them. Germline values: CDR1 SGHNT, CDR2 YENEEA. CDR3 length: 15 residues. The CDR3: CASSSTRSSYNEQFF. DNA for the CDR3: TGTGCCAGCAGCTCGACAAGAAGCTCCTACAATGAGCAGTTCTTC.

This clone was seen once. The V gene is TRBV7-3, the J gene TRBJ1-1, with D possibly TRBD1 on 5 matching bases. Trimming took 5 bases from V and 8 from J, leaving 15 bases between them. Per germline, CDR1 SGHTA and CDR2 FQGTGA. The CDR3 consists of 13 residues. CDR3 in amino acids: CASSPGTLGEAFF. CDR3 sequence (DNA): TGTGCCAGCAGCCCGGGGACTCTTGGGGAAGCTTTCTTT.

V and J are TRBV6-5 and TRBJ1-1; 7 bases align to TRBD1. The CDR3 extends over 14 amino acids. With V trimmed by 2 bases and J by 3 bases, 3 bases remained unmatched. The germline gives CDR1 MNHEY, CDR2 SVGAGI. The CDR3 is CASSYRGPYTEAFF. Written as DNA, the CDR3 is TGTGCCAGCAGTTACAGGGGGCCGTACACTGAAGCTTTCTTT.

CDR3 protein: CASSLTLDSEQYF. The CDR3 nucleotides read TGTGCCAGCAGCTTAACATTGGACTCCGAGCAGTACTTC. V usage is TRBV7-3 and J usage is TRBJ2-7; possible D gene TRBD2, 5 bases. Germline V lookup: CDR1 SGHTA, CDR2 FQGTGA. The CDR3 spans 13 residues. Trimming shortened V by 0 bases and J by 6 bases, and 9 bases separated the two germline ends.

The V gene is TRBV2, the J gene TRBJ1-2, with no clear D. Germline V lookup: CDR1 SNHLY, CDR2 FYNNEI. Trimming left V 0 bases short and J 5 bases short, with 10 bases between. The CDR3 sequence is 14 residues long. CDR3 protein: CASSEAPGPYGYTF. The DNA for the CDR3 is TGTGCCAGCAGTGAAGCGCCTGGGCCTTATGGCTACACCTTC.

J is TRBJ1-5 and V is TRBV19, with 10 bases aligning to TRBD1. This CDR3 has 12 residues. Unmatched junction bases numbered 5, after V lost 10 bases and J lost 8 bases. Germline CDR1 and CDR2: LNHDA and SQIVND (reference sequence). CDR3 coding DNA: TGTGCCACCAGACAGGGGGCGAAGCCCCAGCATTTT. Its translation: CATRQGAKPQHF.